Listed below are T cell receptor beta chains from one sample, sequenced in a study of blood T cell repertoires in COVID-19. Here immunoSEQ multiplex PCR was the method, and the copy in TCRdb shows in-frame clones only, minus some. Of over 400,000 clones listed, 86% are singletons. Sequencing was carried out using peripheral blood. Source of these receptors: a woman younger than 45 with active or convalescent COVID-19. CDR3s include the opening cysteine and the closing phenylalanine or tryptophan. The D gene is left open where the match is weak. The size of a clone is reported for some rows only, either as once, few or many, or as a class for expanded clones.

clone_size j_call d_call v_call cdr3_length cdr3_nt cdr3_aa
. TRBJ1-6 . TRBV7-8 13 TGTGCCAGCAGCTTAGACAGGAATTCACCCCTCCACTTT CASSLDRNSPLHF
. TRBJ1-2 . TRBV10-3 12 TGTGCCATCGGAGGTAGGGACTATGGCTACACCTTC CAIGGRDYGYTF
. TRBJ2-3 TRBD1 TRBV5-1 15 TGCGCCAGCAGCCCCCGGGACAGAAGGGGGGATACGCAGTATTTT CASSPRDRRGDTQYF
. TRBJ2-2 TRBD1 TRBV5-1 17 TGCGCCAGCAGCTTGGATGCGGGACAGGGAAGGAGATGGGAGCTGTTTTTT CASSLDAGQGRRWELFF
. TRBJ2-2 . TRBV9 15 TGTGCCAGCAGCTCGAGCACTCTAAACACCGGGGAGCTGTTTTTT CASSSSTLNTGELFF
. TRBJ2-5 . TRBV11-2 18 TGTGCCAGCAGCTTAGACGACTGGGGGCTAGCGGTCCAAGAGACCCAGTACTTC CASSLDDWGLAVQETQYF
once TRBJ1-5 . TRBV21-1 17 TGTGCCAGCAGCACCCAGACAGGGCGATGCCTCAAGCAGCCCCAGCATTTT CASSTQTGRCLKQPQHF
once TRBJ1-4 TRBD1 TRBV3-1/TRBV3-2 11 TGTGCCAGCAGCCTCGGACAGGAACTGTTTTTT CASSLGQELFF
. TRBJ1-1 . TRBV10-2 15 TGCGCCAGCAGTGAGTACGTGTCAGGGGCCACTGAAGCTTTCTTT CASSEYVSGATEAFF
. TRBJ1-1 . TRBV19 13 TGTGCCAGTAGTAAATTCGGGGGAGGCGAAGCTTTCTTT CASSKFGGGEAFF
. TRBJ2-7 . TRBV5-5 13 TGTGCCAGCACCTTTGGGACAATGGGGGAGCAGTACTTC CASTFGTMGEQYF
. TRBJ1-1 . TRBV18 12 TGTGCCAGCTCACCCCGGGGTTATGAAGCTTTCTTT CASSPRGYEAFF
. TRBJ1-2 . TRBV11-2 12 TGTGCCAGCAGCGGCGGACTTTGGGGCTACACCTTC CASSGGLWGYTF
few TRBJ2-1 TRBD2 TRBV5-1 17 TGCGCCAGCAGCTTCGGGGGTAGCGGGAATAAATACAATGAGCAGTTCTTC CASSFGGSGNKYNEQFF
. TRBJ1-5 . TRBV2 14 TGTGCCAGCAAGGGTGACAGCGCTTGGCAGCCCCAGCATTTT CASKGDSAWQPQHF
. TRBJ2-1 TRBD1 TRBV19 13 TGTGCCAGTAGCCTACGACAGGGTCATGAGCAGTTCTTC CASSLRQGHEQFF
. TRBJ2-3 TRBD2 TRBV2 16 TGTGCCAGCAGCTTTAATCCTTCGGCGGGGGGAGATACGCAGTATTTT CASSFNPSAGGDTQYF
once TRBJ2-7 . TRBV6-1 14 TGTGCCAGCAGTGAAGAGAACAGACACTACGAGCAGTACTTC CASSEENRHYEQYF
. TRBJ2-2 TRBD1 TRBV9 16 TGTGCCAGCAGCGTAGAGGGGGCCGGCTACACCGGGGAGCTGTTTTTT CASSVEGAGYTGELFF
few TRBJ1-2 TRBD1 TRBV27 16 TGTGCCAGCAGTACAGCCTTGGGACAGGGGTCGCGGGGCTACACCTTC CASSTALGQGSRGYTF
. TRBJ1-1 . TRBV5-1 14 TGCGCCAGCAGCCCCGGGGGGGCCAACACTGAAGCTTTCTTT CASSPGGANTEAFF
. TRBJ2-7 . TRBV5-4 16 TGTGCCAGCAGCTTGGACCCAGCGTCCAGCTCCTACGAGCAGTACTTC CASSLDPASSSYEQYF
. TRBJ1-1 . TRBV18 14 TGTGCCAGCTCACCCCTCCTTGCGGGAACTGAAGCTTTCTTT CASSPLLAGTEAFF
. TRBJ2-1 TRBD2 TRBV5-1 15 TGCGCCAGCAGCCTGACTAGCGGGGTGGTCAATGAGCAGTTCTTC CASSLTSGVVNEQFF
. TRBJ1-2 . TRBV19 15 TGTGCCAGTAGTGGGGTGGCGCCAGGGGTGTATGGCTACACCTTC CASSGVAPGVYGYTF
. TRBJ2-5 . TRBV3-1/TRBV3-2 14 TGTGCCAGCAGCCCCTGGGCTGACCAAGAGACCCAGTACTTC CASSPWADQETQYF
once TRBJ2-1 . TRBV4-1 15 TGCGCCAGCAGCCAAGTTGCTGGGGGCCGGTATGAGCAGTTCTTC CASSQVAGGRYEQFF
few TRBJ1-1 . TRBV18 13 TGTGCCAGCTCAGCCTCGGACACCCGCGAGGCTTTCTTT CASSASDTREAFF
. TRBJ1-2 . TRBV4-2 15 TGTGCCAGCAGCCCTCCCTCCGGGGGGAGCCATGGCTACACCTTC CASSPPSGGSHGYTF
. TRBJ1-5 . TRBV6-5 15 TGTGCCAGCAGGACAGTTTCTCAGGGATATCAGCCCCAGCATTTT CASRTVSQGYQPQHF
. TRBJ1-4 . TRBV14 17 TGTGCCAGCAGCCAAGAACGGGTCCCCGTGGCATATGAAAAACTGTTTTTT CASSQERVPVAYEKLFF
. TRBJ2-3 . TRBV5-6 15 TGTGCCAGCAGCTTGGGAACGCTCGGGGTGGATACGCAGTATTTT CASSLGTLGVDTQYF
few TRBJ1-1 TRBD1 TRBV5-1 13 TGCGCCAGCAGCGCCGGGACAGGGGAGGGGGCTTTCTTT CASSAGTGEGAFF
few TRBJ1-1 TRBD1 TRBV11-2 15 TGTGCCAGCAGCCTTGACAGGGGGCAGAACACTGAAGCTTTCTTT CASSLDRGQNTEAFF
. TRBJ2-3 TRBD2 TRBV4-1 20 TGCGCCAGCAGCCAAGGGTTGTCGTGGGCCAGCGGGGTTTACACAGATACGCAGTATTTT CASSQGLSWASGVYTDTQYF
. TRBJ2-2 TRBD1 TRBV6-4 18 TGTGCCAGCAGTGACGGGGTGAGGCAGGGGGCGCTCACCGGGGAGCTGTTTTTT CASSDGVRQGALTGELFF
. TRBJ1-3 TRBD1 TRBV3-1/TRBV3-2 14 TGTGCCAGCAGCCGACAGGGCTCTGGAAACACCATATATTTT CASSRQGSGNTIYF
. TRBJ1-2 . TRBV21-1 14 TGTGCCAGCAGCAAAGGCGTGATTTTCGGTGGCTACACCTTC CASSKGVIFGGYTF
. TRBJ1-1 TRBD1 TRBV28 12 TGTGCCAGCAGCCTGGGACAGGGGCCAGCTTTCTTT CASSLGQGPAFF
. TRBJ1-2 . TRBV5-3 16 TGTGCCAGAAGCTTGGTATTTTGGACAGAACGGGAAGGCTACACCTTC CARSLVFWTEREGYTF